This T cell receptor beta chain emerged from a study of human T cells and chemical hapten exposure. The wider study: Skin of the upper inner arm, roughly 2 cm by roughly 2 cm, received 2% DPC for sensitization. Application of 0.01% DPC to the upper back was done by patch test, with a reading at 6 days. Study-wide findings and caveats: Sensitization with DPC brought no change to TCRs above 1 in 1000 in frequency.

Each CDR3 protein is one row after TCRdb ran MiXCR on the RACE reads. This sample has around 300,000 distinct CDR3 sequences, with about 5% found just once. The time point is: pre-sensitization, week 0. Treatment of the sample: therapeutic diphenylcyclopropenone sensitization with weekly scalp DPC. To note about this clonotype: The antigen is not known.

Trimming removed 4 bases at V and 11 bases at J, with 26 bases between. Germline V gene sequence: CDR1 MNHEY, CDR2 SMNVEV (reference sequence). This CDR3 is built from 16 residues. V is TRBV27 and J is TRBJ1-1; maybe TRBD1 (5 bases). This clonotype originated in a young woman with alopecia areata. Some clones in this sample may be carry-over from other donors' samples. Sequenced here: whole blood, sampled in connection with sensitization to the hapten diphenylcyclopropenone (DPC). The CDR3 nucleotides read TGTGCCAGCAGTTGGGTGGCTGATGTGAACCGGGGACGCGCTTTCTTT. Encoded protein: CASSWVADVNRGRAFF.